This TCR beta chain was sequenced in a study of Graves' ophthalmopathy and Graves' hyperthyroidism. CDR3 regions of TCR beta were amplified from RNA transcripts. HTBI-primed first-round RT-PCR preceded second-round multiplex PCR. TCRdb re-called the multiplex PCR reads with MiXCR, one entry per CDR3 protein. The sample has over a million distinct CDR3 sequences; 35% to 40% are singletons. Germline assignment: CDR1 SGHVS and CDR2 FNYEAQ. The CDR3 runs to 16 residues. With V trimmed by 5 bases and J by 8 bases, 12 bases remained unmatched. Sequencing used peripheral blood or thyroid tissue (not recorded which). This TCR was recovered from an adult man with Graves' hyperthyroidism. The J gene is TRBJ1-2, the V gene TRBV7-6; 12 nucleotides agree with TRBD1. The CDR3 region is CASSVDGGQGAMGYTF. CDR3 sequence (DNA): TGTGCCAGCAGCGTCGATGGGGGACAGGGGGCGATGGGCTACACCTTC.